This T cell receptor (beta chain) was recovered during a study of control samples from healthy donors and cancer patients. Profiling relied on immunoSEQ multiplex PCR, and the TCRdb table lists in-frame clones only, not all of them. The data show some 79,000 clones, 89% seen once. The receptor was isolated from a man over 45 in good health. Sequencing was done on a sample of blood.

In nucleotides, the CDR3 is TGTGCCAGCCGCAGGGTGAACACTGAAGCTTTCTTT. Protein product: CASRRVNTEAFF. J is TRBJ1-1 and V is TRBV2; tentatively, D is TRBD1 (5 bases). Germline-derived CDR1 and CDR2 are SNHLY and FYNNEI. Trimming took off 8 bases at V and 0 bases at J, with 7 bases between the two ends. The CDR3 is 12 amino acids.